This record looks at one T cell receptor beta chain sequence and its context. CDR1 and CDR2 (germline): MNHEY, SMNVEV (reference sequence). This CDR3 is 16 amino acids long. V lost 4 bases to trimming and J lost 1 base; unmatched junction nucleotides: 7. TCRdb's copy holds only in-frame clones and misses some; the assay was immunoSEQ multiplex PCR. The sample lists approximately 400,000 clones, more than 70% occurring once. The data were taken from a study of blood T cell repertoires in COVID-19. Whole-study context: The origin of the acute and convalescent COVID-19 samples was the United States, Italy and Spain. PBMCs, B-cell-depleted T cells, or T cells provided the cDNA or gDNA that made up the material.

Sequenced sample: peripheral blood. The clonotype was recovered from a man between 35 and 55 years old with acute or convalescent COVID-19. The chain employs TRBV27 and TRBJ2-3; 8 bases line up with TRBD1. In nucleotides, the CDR3 is TGTGCCAGCAGTTCTCCGGACAGGGCCCGCACAGATACGCAGTATTTT. Residues: CASSSPDRARTDTQYF.